The entry below describes one T cell receptor (beta chain). This entry is derived from a study of control samples from healthy donors and cancer patients. Germline trimming cut 4 bases from V and 4 bases from J; bases unmatched to any gene: 5. Germline V gene data show CDR1 as SGHRS and CDR2 as YFSETQ. The CDR3 is 14 amino acids. Measured with immunoSEQ multiplex PCR; TCRdb has only the in-frame clones, and not every one. This table has roughly 120,000 clones, about 92% appearing once. This sequence was found in a man aged 50-60 years with head and neck cancer. Sequenced material: PBMCs. The chain links TRBV5-1 to TRBJ2-3; 8 bases match TRBD2. The CDR3 sequence: CASSLRTSPDTQYF. The DNA for the CDR3 is TGCGCCAGCAGCCTGCGGACTAGCCCAGATACGCAGTATTTT.